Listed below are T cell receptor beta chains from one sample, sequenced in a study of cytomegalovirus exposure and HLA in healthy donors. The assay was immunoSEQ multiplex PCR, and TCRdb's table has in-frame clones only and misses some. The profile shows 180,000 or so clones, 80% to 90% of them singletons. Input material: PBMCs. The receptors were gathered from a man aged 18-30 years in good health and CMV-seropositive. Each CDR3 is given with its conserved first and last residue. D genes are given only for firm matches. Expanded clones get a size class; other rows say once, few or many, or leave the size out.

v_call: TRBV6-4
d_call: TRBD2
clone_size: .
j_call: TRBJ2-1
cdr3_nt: TGTGCCAGCAGTGACTCGACTAGCGGATACAATGAGCAGTTCTTC
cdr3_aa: CASSDSTSGYNEQFF

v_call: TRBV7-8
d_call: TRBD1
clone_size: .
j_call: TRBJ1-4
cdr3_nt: TGTGCCAGCAGCTTAGGAGGGGGCTACACTAATGAAAAACTGTTTTTT
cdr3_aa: CASSLGGGYTNEKLFF

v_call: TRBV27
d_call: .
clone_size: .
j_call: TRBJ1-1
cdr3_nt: TGTGCCAGCAGTTGGGGACTCCCGTTTGGCATGAACACTGAAGCTTTCTTT
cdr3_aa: CASSWGLPFGMNTEAFF

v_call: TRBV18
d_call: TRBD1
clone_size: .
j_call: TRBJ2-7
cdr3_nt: TGTGCCAGCTCACCGACAGGGGATTCGGGCGAGCAGTACTTC
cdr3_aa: CASSPTGDSGEQYF

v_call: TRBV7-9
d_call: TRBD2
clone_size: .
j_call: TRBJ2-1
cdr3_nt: TGTGCCAGCAGCTTAGCGGGGGGGGTTCGTGAGCAGTTCTTC
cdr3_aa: CASSLAGGVREQFF

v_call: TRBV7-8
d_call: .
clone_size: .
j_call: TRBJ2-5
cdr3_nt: TGTGCCAGCAGCTTAGCGAGGGTTTCCAGGACCCAGTACTTC
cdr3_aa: CASSLARVSRTQYF

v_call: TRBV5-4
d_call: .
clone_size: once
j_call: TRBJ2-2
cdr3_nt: TGTGCCAGCAGCCTAAACGCCGGGGAGCTGTTTTTT
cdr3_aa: CASSLNAGELFF

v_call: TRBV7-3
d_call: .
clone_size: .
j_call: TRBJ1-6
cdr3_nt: TGTGCCAGCAGCTTAACATCCCAGGGAGGGTCACCCCTCCACTTT
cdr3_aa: CASSLTSQGGSPLHF

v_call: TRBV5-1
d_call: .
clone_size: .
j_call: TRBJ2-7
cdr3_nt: TGCGCCAGCAGCTTTGCAGGGGACTACGAGCAGTACTTC
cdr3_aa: CASSFAGDYEQYF

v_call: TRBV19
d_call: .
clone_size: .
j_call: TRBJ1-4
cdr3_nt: TGTGCCAGTAGTATATCAGGAACTAATGAAAAACTGTTTTTT
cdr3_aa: CASSISGTNEKLFF

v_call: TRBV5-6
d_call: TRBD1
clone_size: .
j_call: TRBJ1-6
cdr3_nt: TGTGCCAGCAGCTTGGCCAGGGGGTATAATTCACCCCTCCACTTT
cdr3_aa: CASSLARGYNSPLHF

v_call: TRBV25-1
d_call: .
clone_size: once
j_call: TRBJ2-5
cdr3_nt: TGTGCCACGGACAGGGAGGGAGAGACCCAGTACTTC
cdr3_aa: CATDREGETQYF

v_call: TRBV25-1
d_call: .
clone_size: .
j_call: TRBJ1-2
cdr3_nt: TGTGCCAGCAGTGAATATTTTCTGGACACCCCGGGGGGCTATGGCTACACCTTC
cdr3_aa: CASSEYFLDTPGGYGYTF

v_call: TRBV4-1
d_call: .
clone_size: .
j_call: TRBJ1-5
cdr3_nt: TGCGCCAGCAGCCAAGACCAGGGGCTAGACCAGCCCCAGCATTTT
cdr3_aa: CASSQDQGLDQPQHF

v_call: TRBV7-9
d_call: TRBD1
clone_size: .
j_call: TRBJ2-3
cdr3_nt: TGTGCCAGCAGCCACCCGGGACAGGACACAGATACGCAGTATTTT
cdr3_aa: CASSHPGQDTDTQYF

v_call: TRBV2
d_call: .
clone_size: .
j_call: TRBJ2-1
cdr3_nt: TGTGCCAGCAGTTCGGGTACAAACAATGAGCAGTTCTTC
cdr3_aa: CASSSGTNNEQFF

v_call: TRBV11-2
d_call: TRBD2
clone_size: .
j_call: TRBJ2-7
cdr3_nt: TGTGCCAGCAGCCCAATAGCGGGCTACCAGGATCCCTACGAGCAGTACTTC
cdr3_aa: CASSPIAGYQDPYEQYF

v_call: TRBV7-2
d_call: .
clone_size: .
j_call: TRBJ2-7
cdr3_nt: TGTGCCAGCAGAAGGGGCACCTACGAGCAGTACTTC
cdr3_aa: CASRRGTYEQYF

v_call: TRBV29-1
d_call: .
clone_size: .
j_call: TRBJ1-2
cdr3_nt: TGCAGCGTCCCGACAGGCCCACCCCCTAACTATGGCTACACCTTC
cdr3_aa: CSVPTGPPPNYGYTF

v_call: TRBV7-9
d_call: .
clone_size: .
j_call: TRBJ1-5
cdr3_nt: TGTGCCAGCAGCTTAGGCGGCAGTCGCAATCAGCCCCAGCATTTT
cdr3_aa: CASSLGGSRNQPQHF

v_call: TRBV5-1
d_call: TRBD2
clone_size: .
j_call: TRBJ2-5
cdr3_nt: TGCGCCAGCAGCTTGGTAATAGCGGGGGCTCAAGAGACCCAGTACTTC
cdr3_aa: CASSLVIAGAQETQYF

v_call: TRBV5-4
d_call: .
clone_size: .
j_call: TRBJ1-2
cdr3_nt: TGTGCCAGCAGCTTGGAACAGACAAACTATGGCTACACCTTC
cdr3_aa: CASSLEQTNYGYTF

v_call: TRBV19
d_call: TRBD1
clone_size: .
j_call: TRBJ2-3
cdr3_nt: TGTGCCAGTAGTAGACAGGGGGTTCTGGACACAGATACGCAGTATTTT
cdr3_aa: CASSRQGVLDTDTQYF

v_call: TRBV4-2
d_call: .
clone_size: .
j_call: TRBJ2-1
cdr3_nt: TGTGCCAGCAGCCAGCAAACGTCCGGGCAGTTCTTC
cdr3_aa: CASSQQTSGQFF

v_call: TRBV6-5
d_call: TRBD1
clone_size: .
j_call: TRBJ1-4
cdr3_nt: TGTGCCAGCAGTGGGTACAGGGGGGAACTGTTTTTT
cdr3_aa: CASSGYRGELFF

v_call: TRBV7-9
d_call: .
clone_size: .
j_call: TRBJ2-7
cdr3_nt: TGTGCCAGCAGCTTAGCGTCGGGGCAGGGGGAGCAGTACTTC
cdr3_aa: CASSLASGQGEQYF

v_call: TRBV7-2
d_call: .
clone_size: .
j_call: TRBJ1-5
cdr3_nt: TGTGCCAGCAGCTTGGAAGGACTCAATCAGCCCCAGCATTTT
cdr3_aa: CASSLEGLNQPQHF

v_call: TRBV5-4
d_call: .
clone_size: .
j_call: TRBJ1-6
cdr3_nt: TGTGCCAGCAGCGGCCCGACAGGTAGCAGTTCACCCCTCCACTTT
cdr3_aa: CASSGPTGSSSPLHF

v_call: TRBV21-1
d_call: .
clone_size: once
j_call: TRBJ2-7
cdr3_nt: TGTGCCAGCAGCACGGTAAGGCAGGGTGGTTACGAGCAGTACTTC
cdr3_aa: CASSTVRQGGYEQYF

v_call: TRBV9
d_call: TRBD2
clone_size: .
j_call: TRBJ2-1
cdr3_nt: TGTGCCAGCAGCGCGCGGGGGGTATACAATGAGCAGTTCTTC
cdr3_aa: CASSARGVYNEQFF

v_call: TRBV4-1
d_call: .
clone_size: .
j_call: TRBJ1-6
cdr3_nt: TGCGCCAGCAGCCAAGTGGAAGCGGGGGGGGCGCATTTCAATTCACCCCTCCACTTT
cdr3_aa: CASSQVEAGGAHFNSPLHF

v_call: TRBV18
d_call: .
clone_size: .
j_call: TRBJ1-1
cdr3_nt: TGTGCCAGCTCACCACCGGGAAACAGGGAATTAGCTTTCTTT
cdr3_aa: CASSPPGNRELAFF

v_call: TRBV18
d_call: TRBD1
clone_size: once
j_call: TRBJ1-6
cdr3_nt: TGTGCCAGCTCATATGGACAGGAGAGAGGCCTTAAGTCACCCCTCCACTTT
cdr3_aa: CASSYGQERGLKSPLHF

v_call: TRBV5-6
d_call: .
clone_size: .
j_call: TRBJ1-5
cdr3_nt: TGTGCCAGCAGCTTCTGTGTTCAACAGATCCATCGCAATCAGCCCCAGCATTTT
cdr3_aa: CASSFCVQQIHRNQPQHF

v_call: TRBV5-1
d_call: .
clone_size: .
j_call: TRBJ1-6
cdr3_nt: TGCGCCAGCAGCCGGGACATCGGGAAGAATTCACCCCTCCACTTT
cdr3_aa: CASSRDIGKNSPLHF

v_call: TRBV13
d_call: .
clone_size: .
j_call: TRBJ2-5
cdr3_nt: TGTGCCAGCACCCTCCCGGGAGAGACCCAGTACTTC
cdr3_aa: CASTLPGETQYF

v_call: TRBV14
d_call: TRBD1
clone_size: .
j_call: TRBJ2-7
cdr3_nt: TGTGCCAGCAGCCGGGACAGGGGGCCCGACGAGCAGTACTTC
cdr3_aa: CASSRDRGPDEQYF

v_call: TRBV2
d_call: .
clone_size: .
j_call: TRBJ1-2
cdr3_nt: TGTGCCAGCACAGGCAACCTTAACTATGGCTACACCTTC
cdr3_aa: CASTGNLNYGYTF

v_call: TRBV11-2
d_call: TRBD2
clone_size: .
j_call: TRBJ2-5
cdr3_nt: TGTGCCAGCAGTTCCCGACTAGCGGGGGGGCAAGAGACCCAGTACTTC
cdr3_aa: CASSSRLAGGQETQYF

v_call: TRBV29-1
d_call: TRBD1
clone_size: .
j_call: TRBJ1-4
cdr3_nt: TGCAGCGTAGCGGGACAGGGCGTCGAAAAACTGTTTTTT
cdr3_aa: CSVAGQGVEKLFF

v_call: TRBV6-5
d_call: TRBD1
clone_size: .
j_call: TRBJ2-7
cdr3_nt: TGTGCCAGCAGTTACGGACAGGGCGGCGAGCAGTACTTC
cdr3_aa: CASSYGQGGEQYF

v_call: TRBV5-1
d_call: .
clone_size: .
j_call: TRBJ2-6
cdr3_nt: TGCGCCAGCAGCGCGAGCTCTGGGGCCAACGTCCTGACTTTC
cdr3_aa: CASSASSGANVLTF

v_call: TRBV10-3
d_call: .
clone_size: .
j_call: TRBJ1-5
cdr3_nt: TGTGCCATCAGTGACGGTCGGGGCAATCAGCCCCAGCATTTT
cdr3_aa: CAISDGRGNQPQHF

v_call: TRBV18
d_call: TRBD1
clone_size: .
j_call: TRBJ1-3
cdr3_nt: TGTGCCAGCTCACGCCGGGACAGAATTTCTGGAAACACCATATATTTT
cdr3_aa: CASSRRDRISGNTIYF

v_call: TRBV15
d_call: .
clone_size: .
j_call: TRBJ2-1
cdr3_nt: TGTGCCACCAGCCGGCTACAGGGATCGATTCCCCACAATGAGCAGTTCTTC
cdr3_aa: CATSRLQGSIPHNEQFF

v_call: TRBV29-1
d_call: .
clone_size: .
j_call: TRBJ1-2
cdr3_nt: TGCAGCGTATTCAGGGATGGCTACACCTTC
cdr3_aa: CSVFRDGYTF

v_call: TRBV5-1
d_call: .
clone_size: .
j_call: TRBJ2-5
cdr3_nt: TGCGCCAGCCGAATAACAAGAGAGACCCAGTACTTC
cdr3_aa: CASRITRETQYF

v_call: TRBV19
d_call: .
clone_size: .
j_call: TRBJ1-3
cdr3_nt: TGTGCCAGTACCCTCAGCTCTGGAAACACCATATATTTT
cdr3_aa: CASTLSSGNTIYF

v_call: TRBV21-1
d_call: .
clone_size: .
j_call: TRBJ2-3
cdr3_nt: TGTGCCAGCAGCAAAGCCAGTGAGGGACTAATTCAGACAGATACGCAGTATTTT
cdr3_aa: CASSKASEGLIQTDTQYF

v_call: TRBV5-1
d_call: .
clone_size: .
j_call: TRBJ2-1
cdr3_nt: TGCGCCAGCAGCTTGGCGCTAGACTCCTACAATGAGCAGTTCTTC
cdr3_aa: CASSLALDSYNEQFF

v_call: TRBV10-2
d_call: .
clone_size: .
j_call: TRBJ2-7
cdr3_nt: TGCGCCAGCAGTGTCCTACCTTACTCCTTAGAGACAATTGCCTACGAGCAGTACTTC
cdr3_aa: CASSVLPYSLETIAYEQYF

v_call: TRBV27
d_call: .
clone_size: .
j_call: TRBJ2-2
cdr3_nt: TGTGCCAGCAGTTTTCGAAGGGGCACCGGGGAGCTGTTTTTT
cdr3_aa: CASSFRRGTGELFF

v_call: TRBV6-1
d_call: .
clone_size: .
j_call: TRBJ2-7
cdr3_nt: TGTGCCGGGGGCCCCTGGAACTACGAGCAGTACTTC
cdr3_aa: CAGGPWNYEQYF

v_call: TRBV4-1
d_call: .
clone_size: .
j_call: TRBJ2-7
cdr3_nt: TGCGCCAGCAGCCTATCCTTTCCGTGGGGCCCAGGTATTATTTCCTACGAGCAGTACTTC
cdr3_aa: CASSLSFPWGPGIISYEQYF

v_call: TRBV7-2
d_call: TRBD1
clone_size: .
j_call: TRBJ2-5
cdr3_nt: TGTGCCAGCAGCTTGGGGAGACAGGGGGGGAAAGAGACCCAGTACTTC
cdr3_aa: CASSLGRQGGKETQYF

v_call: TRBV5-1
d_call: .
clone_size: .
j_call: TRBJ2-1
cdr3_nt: TGCGCCACCAGGTCGCCAGCGTACAATGAGCAGTTCTTC
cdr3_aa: CATRSPAYNEQFF

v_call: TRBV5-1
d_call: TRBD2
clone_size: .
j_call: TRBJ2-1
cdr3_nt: TGCGCCAGCAGCCCCGCCGGGGGGGCCTACAATGAGCAGTTCTTC
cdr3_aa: CASSPAGGAYNEQFF

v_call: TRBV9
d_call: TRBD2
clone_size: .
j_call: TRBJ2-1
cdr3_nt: TGTGCCAGCAGCGTAGATTTTGTGGCGGGGGGGCGTTACAATGAGCAGTTCTTC
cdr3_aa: CASSVDFVAGGRYNEQFF

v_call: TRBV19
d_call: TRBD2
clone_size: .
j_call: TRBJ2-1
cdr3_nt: TGTGCCAGTAGCCTGTCTAGCGGTAGCTACAATGAGCAGTTCTTC
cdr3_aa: CASSLSSGSYNEQFF